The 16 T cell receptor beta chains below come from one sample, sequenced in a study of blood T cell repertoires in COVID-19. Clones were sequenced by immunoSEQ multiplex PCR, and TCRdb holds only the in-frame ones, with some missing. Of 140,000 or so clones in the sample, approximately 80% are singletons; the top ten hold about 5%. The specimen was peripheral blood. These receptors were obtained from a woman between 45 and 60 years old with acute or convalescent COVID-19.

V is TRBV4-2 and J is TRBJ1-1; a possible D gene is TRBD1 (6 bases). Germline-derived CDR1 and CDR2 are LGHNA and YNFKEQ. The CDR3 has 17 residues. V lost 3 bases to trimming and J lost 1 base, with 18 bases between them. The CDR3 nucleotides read TGTGCCAGCAGCCATTTAGGACAGTTGATACCGAACACTGAAGCTTTCTTT. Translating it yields CASSHLGQLIPNTEAFF.

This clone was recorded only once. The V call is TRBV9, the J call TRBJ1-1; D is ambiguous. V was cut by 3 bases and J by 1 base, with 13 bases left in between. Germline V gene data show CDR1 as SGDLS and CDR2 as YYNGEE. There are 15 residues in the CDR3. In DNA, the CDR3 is TGTGCCAGCAGCGGACTAGGGCCGGGGAACACTGAAGCTTTCTTT. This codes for CASSGLGPGNTEAFF. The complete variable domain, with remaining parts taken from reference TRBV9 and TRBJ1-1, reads DSGVTQTPKHLITATGQRVTLRCSPRSGDLSVYWYQQSLDQGLQFLIQYYNGEERAKGNILERFSAQQFPDLHSELNLSSLELGDSALYFCASSGLGPGNTEAFFGQGTRLTVV.

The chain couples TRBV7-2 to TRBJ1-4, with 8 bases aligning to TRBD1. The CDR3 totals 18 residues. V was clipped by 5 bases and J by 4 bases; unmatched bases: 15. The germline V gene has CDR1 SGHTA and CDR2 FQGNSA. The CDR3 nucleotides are TGTGCCAGCAGCGCTATTACTCCCTCGGACAGGGTTAATGAAAAACTGTTTTTT. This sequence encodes CASSAITPSDRVNEKLFF.

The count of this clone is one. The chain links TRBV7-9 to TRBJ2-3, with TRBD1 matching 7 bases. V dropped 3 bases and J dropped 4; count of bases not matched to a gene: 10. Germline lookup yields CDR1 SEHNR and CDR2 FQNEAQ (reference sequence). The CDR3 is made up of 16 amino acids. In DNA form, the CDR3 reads TGTGCCAGCAGCTTTGGAGACAGGGTAGGCGCAGATACGCAGTATTTT. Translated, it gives CASSFGDRVGADTQYF.

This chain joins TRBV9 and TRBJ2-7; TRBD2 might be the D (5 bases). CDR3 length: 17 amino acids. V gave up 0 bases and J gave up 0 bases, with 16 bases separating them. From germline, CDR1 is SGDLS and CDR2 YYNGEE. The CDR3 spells CASSVVSDPTDSYEQYF. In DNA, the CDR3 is TGTGCCAGCAGCGTAGTTAGCGACCCAACCGACTCCTACGAGCAGTACTTC. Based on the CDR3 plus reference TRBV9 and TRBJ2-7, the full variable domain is DSGVTQTPKHLITATGQRVTLRCSPRSGDLSVYWYQQSLDQGLQFLIQYYNGEERAKGNILERFSAQQFPDLHSELNLSSLELGDSALYFCASSVVSDPTDSYEQYFGPGTRLTVT.

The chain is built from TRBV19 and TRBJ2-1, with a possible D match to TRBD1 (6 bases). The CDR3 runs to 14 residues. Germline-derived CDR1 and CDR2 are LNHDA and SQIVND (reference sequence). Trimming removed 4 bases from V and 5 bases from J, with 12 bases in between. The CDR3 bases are TGTGCCAGTAGTAAATACAGGGTAGACAATGAGCAGTTCTTC. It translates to CASSKYRVDNEQFF.

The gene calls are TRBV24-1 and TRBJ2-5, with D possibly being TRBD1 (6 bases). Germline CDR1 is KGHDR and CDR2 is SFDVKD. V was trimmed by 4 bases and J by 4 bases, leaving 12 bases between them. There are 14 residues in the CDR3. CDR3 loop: CATSERTGTETQYF. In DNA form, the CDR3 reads TGTGCCACCAGTGAACGAACAGGGACAGAGACCCAGTACTTC.

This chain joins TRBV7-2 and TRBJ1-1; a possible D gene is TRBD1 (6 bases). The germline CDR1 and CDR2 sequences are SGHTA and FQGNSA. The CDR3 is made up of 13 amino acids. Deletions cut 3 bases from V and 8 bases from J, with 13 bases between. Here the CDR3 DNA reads TGTGCCAGCAGCTTTCCCAGGGGACGCGAAGCTTTCTTT. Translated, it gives CASSFPRGREAFF.

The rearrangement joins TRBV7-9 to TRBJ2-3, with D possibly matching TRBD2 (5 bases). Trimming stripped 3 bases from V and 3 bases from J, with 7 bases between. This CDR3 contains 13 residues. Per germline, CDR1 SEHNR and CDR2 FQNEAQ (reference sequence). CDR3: CASSLRRTDTQYF. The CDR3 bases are TGTGCCAGCAGCTTGCGGAGGACAGATACGCAGTATTTT.

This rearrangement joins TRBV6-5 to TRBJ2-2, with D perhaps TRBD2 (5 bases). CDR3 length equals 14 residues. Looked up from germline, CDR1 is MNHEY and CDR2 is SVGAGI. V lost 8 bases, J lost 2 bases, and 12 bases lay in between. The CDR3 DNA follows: TGTGCCAGCCCCGGAGCGGTAAACACCGGGGAGCTGTTTTTT. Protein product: CASPGAVNTGELFF.

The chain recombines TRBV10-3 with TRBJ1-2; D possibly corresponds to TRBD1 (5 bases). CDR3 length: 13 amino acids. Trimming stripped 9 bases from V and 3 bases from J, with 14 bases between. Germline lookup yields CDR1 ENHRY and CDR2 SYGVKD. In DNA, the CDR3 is TGTGCCATTACGATACAGGTGGACTATGGCTACACCTTC. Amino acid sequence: CAITIQVDYGYTF.

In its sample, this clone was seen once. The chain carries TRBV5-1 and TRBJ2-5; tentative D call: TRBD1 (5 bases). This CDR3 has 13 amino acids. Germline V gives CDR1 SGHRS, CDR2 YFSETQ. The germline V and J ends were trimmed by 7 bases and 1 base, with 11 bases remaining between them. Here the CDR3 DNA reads TGCGCCAGCTACCGGACACCCCAAGAGACCCAGTACTTC. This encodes CASYRTPQETQYF.

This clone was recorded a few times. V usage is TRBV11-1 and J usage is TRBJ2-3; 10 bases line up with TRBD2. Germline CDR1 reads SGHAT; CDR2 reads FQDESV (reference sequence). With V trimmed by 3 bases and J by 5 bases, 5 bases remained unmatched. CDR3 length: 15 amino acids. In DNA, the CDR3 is TGTGCCAGCAGCTTCACTAGCGGGGTGGGAGATACGCAGTATTTT. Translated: CASSFTSGVGDTQYF.

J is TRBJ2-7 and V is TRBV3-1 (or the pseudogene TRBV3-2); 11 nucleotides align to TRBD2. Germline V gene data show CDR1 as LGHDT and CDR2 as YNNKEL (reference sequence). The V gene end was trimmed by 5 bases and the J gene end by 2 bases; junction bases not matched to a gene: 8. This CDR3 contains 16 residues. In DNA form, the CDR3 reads TGTGCCAGCAGCACCTCTAGCGGGGGGATTGCCTACGAGCAGTACTTC. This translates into CASSTSSGGIAYEQYF.

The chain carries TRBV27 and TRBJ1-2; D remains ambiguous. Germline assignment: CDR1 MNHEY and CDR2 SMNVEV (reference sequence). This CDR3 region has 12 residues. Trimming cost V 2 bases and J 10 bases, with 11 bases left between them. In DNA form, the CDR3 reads TGTGCCAGCAGTTTAAGTGGGAGAAACTACACCTTC. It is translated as CASSLSGRNYTF.

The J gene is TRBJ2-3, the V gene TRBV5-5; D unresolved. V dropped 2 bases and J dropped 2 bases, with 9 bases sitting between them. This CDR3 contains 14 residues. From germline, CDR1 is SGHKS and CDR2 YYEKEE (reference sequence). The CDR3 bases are TGTGCCAGCAGCTTTTTCTCCCTCACAGATACGCAGTATTTT. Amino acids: CASSFFSLTDTQYF.